These 21 T cell receptor beta chains share one sample of origin, sequenced in a study of T cell clonotyping in hematopoietic cell transplantation (dated by TCRdb to the early 2020s). Sample time point, as interpreted from the label and publication: recipient sample about 28 days before transplant, after cytoreduction. The library was generated by the immunoSEQ multiplex PCR assay. TCRdb took this table from immuneACCESS and kept in-frame rearrangements with V and J called. Such tables lack part of the clones; where checked against another copy, unresolved V genes explain under half of the gap, and the rest is unexplained. The sample table shows approximately 46,000 clones, and 65% to 90% are seen once. In total, the top ten clones hold 5.9% of the sample. Here the sequenced sample was peripheral blood mononuclear cells, taken before stem cell transplant. Receptors were obtained from a man in his 60s with biphenotypic leukemia. Some clones in this sample may be carry-over from other donors' samples.

The chain has TRBV30 and TRBJ2-3; D is ambiguous. Looked up from germline, CDR1 is GTSNPN and CDR2 is SVGIG (reference sequence). The CDR3 runs to 11 residues. The V gene lost 4 bases and the J gene lost 10 bases, with 12 bases spanning the gap. The CDR3 spells CAWTQREAQYF. CDR3 bases: TGTGCCTGGACTCAGCGAGAGGCGCAGTATTTT.

This chain joins TRBV28 and TRBJ2-2, with D hard to call. V lost 7 bases to trimming and J lost 4 bases, with 22 bases between them. Germline V lookup: CDR1 MDHEN, CDR2 SYDVKM. This CDR3 spans 17 amino acids. The CDR3 DNA reads as TGTGCCAGCACCAAAAGAGGCGGAGATCGGGTCACCGGGGAGCTGTTTTTT. Protein sequence: CASTKRGGDRVTGELFF.

V is TRBV30 and J is TRBJ2-3; either TRBD1 or TRBD2 may supply D (5 bases each). The CDR3 covers 14 residues. The V gene lost 2 bases and the J gene lost 0 bases, with 9 bases spanning the gap. CDR1 is GTSNPN and CDR2 is SVGIG in the germline V gene (reference sequence). Here the CDR3 DNA reads TGTGCCTGGAGTCGTGGGGACAGCACAGATACGCAGTATTTT. This codes for CAWSRGDSTDTQYF.

The table lists this clone with a few counts. This chain links TRBV10-3 with TRBJ1-2; D gene unclear. The V end was cut by 0 bases, the J end by 8 bases, with 7 bases between. The CDR3 covers 12 residues. Germline lookup yields CDR1 ENHRY and CDR2 SYGVKD. The CDR3 loop is CAISESGFGYTF. CDR3 sequence (DNA): TGTGCCATCAGTGAGTCAGGGTTCGGCTACACCTTC.

V is TRBV7-9 and J is TRBJ2-3; 7 bases map to TRBD2. The junction had 14 bases not matched to a gene; V was cut back by 6 bases and J by 5 bases. This CDR3 region has 16 residues. The germline CDR1 and CDR2 sequences are SEHNR and FQNEAQ (reference sequence). CDR3 DNA sequence: TGTGCCAGCAGTCAGAAGCGGGACCTCCGAGTAGATACGCAGTATTTT. Translated: CASSQKRDLRVDTQYF.

The chain uses TRBV19 and TRBJ2-4; 12 nucleotides line up with TRBD2. Germline CDR1 and CDR2: LNHDA and SQIVND (reference sequence). Trimming took 2 bases from V and 7 from J; bases not matched to a gene: 3. The CDR3 is made up of 15 amino acids. DNA for the CDR3: TGTGCCAGTAGTATAAGACTAGCGGGAGCGAACATTCAGTACTTC. This translates into CASSIRLAGANIQYF.

This chain connects TRBV20-1 to TRBJ2-7; no definite D call. The V end was cut by 6 bases, the J end by 5 bases, with 11 bases between. The CDR3 loop spans 11 amino acids. In germline, CDR1 is DFQATT, CDR2 SNEGSKA (reference sequence). CDR3 nucleotide sequence: TGCAGTGCCCTTAGTAAGGACGAGCAGTACTTC. Protein: CSALSKDEQYF.

The chain combines TRBV11-2 with TRBJ1-3; D remains unclear. CDR1 is SGHAT and CDR2 is FQNNGV in the germline V gene. V was clipped by 2 bases and J by 0 bases, with 11 bases between them. The CDR3 spans 16 residues. The CDR3 is CASSLLARGSGNTIYF. CDR3 sequence (DNA): TGTGCCAGCAGCTTACTAGCTCGGGGCTCTGGAAACACCATATATTTT.

The chain uses TRBV27 and TRBJ2-1, with TRBD2 identical over 13 bases. CDR1 MNHEY and CDR2 SMNVEV come from the germline V gene (reference sequence). J lost 7 bases, V lost 0 bases, and 6 bases had no gene match. This CDR3 is 17 amino acids long. As DNA, the CDR3 is TGTGCCAGCAGTTTATCCTTGGGACTAGCGGGACCTAATGAGCAGTTCTTC. It specifies CASSLSLGLAGPNEQFF.

The gene calls are TRBV28 and TRBJ2-7, with D possibly matching TRBD2 (5 bases). V lost 4 bases, J lost 6 bases, and 13 bases lay in between. Per the germline V gene, CDR1 is MDHEN and CDR2 is SYDVKM. This CDR3 has 13 residues. CDR3 sequence reads: CASSSGRWGEQYF. CDR3 DNA: TGTGCCAGCAGTTCGGGGAGATGGGGCGAGCAGTACTTC. The full variable domain, completed using reference TRBV28 and TRBJ2-7, is DVKVTQSSRYLVKRTGEKVFLECVQDMDHENMFWYRQDPGLGLRLIYFSYDVKMKEKGDIPEGYSVSREKKERFSLILESASTNQTSMYLCASSSGRWGEQYFGPGTRLTVT.

This clone occurred once. V usage is TRBV19 and J usage is TRBJ1-1; D is perhaps TRBD1 (5 bases). There are 14 residues in the CDR3. Germline lookup yields CDR1 LNHDA and CDR2 SQIVND (reference sequence). The V end lost 3 bases, the J end lost 3 bases, and 11 bases lay between the germline ends. The CDR3 nucleotides read TGTGCCAGTAGTATCAGGGCGGAGGACACTGAAGCTTTCTTT. This sequence encodes CASSIRAEDTEAFF.

J is TRBJ1-2 and V is TRBV5-6; D may be TRBD1 (5 bases). Germline assignment: CDR1 SGHDT and CDR2 YYEEEE. The CDR3 covers 13 residues. Trimming removed 6 bases at V and 6 bases at J, with 15 bases between. CDR3 amino acids: CASKHRDAHGYTF. The CDR3 nucleotides read TGTGCCAGCAAGCACCGGGACGCCCATGGCTACACCTTC.

The V and J genes are TRBV6-1 and TRBJ2-7; 9 bases match TRBD2. The CDR3 covers 15 residues. Losses at the gene ends were 1 base for V and 4 bases for J; bases not matched to a gene: 5. Germline V gives CDR1 MNHNS, CDR2 SASEGT. The CDR3 spells CASSEVAGDGYEQYF. The CDR3 DNA follows: TGTGCCAGCAGTGAAGTAGCGGGAGATGGATACGAGCAGTACTTC.

The rearrangement joins TRBV5-1 to TRBJ1-4; 7 bases match TRBD1. Germline CDR1 is SGHRS and CDR2 is YFSETQ. V shed 4 bases, J shed 6 bases, and the junction held 12 bases outside the gene matches. This CDR3 has 16 amino acids. CDR3 coding DNA: TGCGCCAGCAGCCACAAATCGGGACAGTCTTATGAAAAACTGTTTTTT. It yields the protein CASSHKSGQSYEKLFF.

The chain couples TRBV30 to TRBJ2-7, with D perhaps assigned TRBD1 or TRBD2 (6 bases each). Germline CDR1 reads GTSNPN; CDR2 reads SVGIG (reference sequence). Deletions cut 0 bases from V and 3 bases from J, with 15 bases between. This CDR3 has 15 residues. The CDR3 loop reads CAWSVHRRGDYEQYF. CDR3 DNA: TGTGCCTGGAGTGTCCACAGGAGGGGGGACTACGAGCAGTACTTC.

V and J are TRBV9 and TRBJ2-7, with TRBD1 as a possible D gene (6 bases). The germline V gene has CDR1 SGDLS and CDR2 YYNGEE. Trimming cost V 0 bases and J 5 bases, with 15 bases left between them. This CDR3 is built from 15 residues. This CDR3 reads CASSVEAGEVNEQYF. The CDR3 DNA sequence: TGTGCCAGCAGCGTAGAGGCAGGGGAAGTCAACGAGCAGTACTTC.

The rearrangement uses TRBV2 and TRBJ1-1; 7 nucleotides align to TRBD1. Germline V gene sequence: CDR1 SNHLY, CDR2 FYNNEI. The CDR3 contains 15 residues. The trim removed 3 bases at V and 1 base at J, leaving 5 bases unmatched. This CDR3 reads CASSDQGDTNTEAFF. CDR3 nucleotides: TGTGCCAGCAGTGACCAGGGGGATACGAACACTGAAGCTTTCTTT.

This chain connects TRBV28 to TRBJ1-1; possible D gene TRBD1, 6 bases. CDR3 length: 12 amino acids. Germline CDR1 MDHEN, CDR2 SYDVKM. V shed 6 bases and J shed 6 bases, with 11 bases lying between them. CDR3 sequence (DNA): TGTGCCAGCAGAACAGGGATGGCTGAAGCTTTCTTT. This encodes CASRTGMAEAFF.

The genes are TRBV25-1 and TRBJ1-1; no clear D gene. Trimming removed 8 bases from V and 5 bases from J, with 21 bases in between. The CDR3 consists of 15 residues. Germline V gene sequence: CDR1 MGHDK, CDR2 SYGVNS. CDR3 protein: CASAPVEGVRTEAFF. In DNA, the CDR3 is TGTGCCAGCGCCCCTGTCGAGGGAGTTAGGACTGAAGCTTTCTTT.

The gene calls are TRBV7-2 and TRBJ2-7, with D hard to call. V was cut by 4 bases and J by 0 bases, with 4 bases left in between. In germline, CDR1 is SGHTA, CDR2 FQGNSA. The CDR3 has 12 residues. Here the CDR3 DNA reads TGTGCCAGCAGCTCATCCTCCTACGAGCAGTACTTC. It encodes CASSSSSYEQYF.

The chain is built from TRBV27 and TRBJ1-2; D is unresolved. This CDR3 region has 15 residues. The V end was cut by 6 bases, the J end by 3 bases, with 17 bases between. Per germline, CDR1 MNHEY and CDR2 SMNVEV (reference sequence). In DNA, the CDR3 is TGTGCCAGCAGAGAACACTCCCAACCCGACTATGGCTACACCTTC. This codes for CASREHSQPDYGYTF.